This passage covers 11 T cell receptor beta chains from one sample sequenced in a study of blood T cell repertoires in COVID-19. Libraries were prepared by immunoSEQ multiplex PCR; TCRdb keeps only in-frame clonotypes and omits some of them. The sample lists more than 100,000 clones; roughly 88% were seen once. Sequencing used peripheral blood. The receptors stem from a woman in her forties or fifties with active or convalescent COVID-19.

The gene calls are TRBV19 and TRBJ2-2, with unresolved D. The length of the CDR3 is 16 residues. Trimming stripped 8 bases from V and 1 base from J, with 17 bases between. Per germline, CDR1 LNHDA and CDR2 SQIVND (reference sequence). The CDR3 DNA sequence: TGTGCCAGTGCCAACGCTAGATTCAAGAACACCGGGGAGCTGTTTTTT. Its translation: CASANARFKNTGELFF.

The chain joins TRBV18 to TRBJ2-1; possibly TRBD1 for D (6 bases). Germline CDR1 reads KGHSH; CDR2 reads LQKENI. V shed 3 bases and J shed 0 bases, with 18 bases lying between them. The CDR3 loop spans 18 amino acids. CDR3 protein: CASSPEQGFLLSYNEQFF. The DNA for the CDR3 is TGTGCCAGCTCACCGGAACAGGGTTTCCTCCTCTCCTACAATGAGCAGTTCTTC.

V gene TRBV18 combines with J gene TRBJ2-1, with 7 nucleotides matching TRBD1. V was pared by 2 bases and J by 15 bases, with 10 bases of the junction left unmatched. The V gene's germline CDR1 is KGHSH and CDR2 LQKENI. The CDR3 runs 13 residues. The CDR3 region is CASSPGTAADPFF. The CDR3 DNA reads as TGTGCCAGCTCACCAGGGACAGCGGCGGATCCGTTCTTC.

Only one count was recorded for this clone. The V gene is TRBV30, the J gene TRBJ2-7; the match to TRBD2 covers 12 bases. This CDR3 has 14 amino acids. Germline-derived CDR1 and CDR2 are GTSNPN and SVGIG (reference sequence). The junction had 8 bases not matched to a gene; V was cut back by 5 bases and J by 6 bases. CDR3 sequence: CAWGLAGISREQYF. For the CDR3, the DNA is TGTGCCTGGGGACTAGCGGGAATATCGCGCGAGCAGTACTTC.

The chain combines TRBV4-1 with TRBJ2-1; D might be TRBD1 (7 bases). The CDR3 has 17 amino acids. The germline V and J ends were trimmed by 4 bases and 6 bases, with 22 bases remaining between them. CDR1 MGHRA and CDR2 YSYEKL come from the germline V gene. The CDR3 DNA follows: TGCGCCAGCAGCCCGGTAAGGGGGAGGAGGGGGCGCAATGAGCAGTTCTTC. It encodes CASSPVRGRRGRNEQFF.

For the CDR3, the DNA is TGTGCCAGCAGCTCCCAGAGCGCCCAGCCCTACGAGCAGTACTTC. Its translation is CASSSQSAQPYEQYF. The chain is built from TRBV7-2 and TRBJ2-7, with D unresolved. Per the germline V gene, CDR1 is SGHTA and CDR2 is FQGNSA. The CDR3 has 15 residues. V lost 4 bases to trimming and J lost 2 bases, with 15 bases between them.

The rearrangement uses TRBV25-1 and TRBJ2-6; TRBD2 matches 7 bases. The CDR3 has 17 residues. With V trimmed by 8 bases and J by 2 bases, 12 bases remained unmatched. Germline CDR1 MGHDK, CDR2 SYGVNS. CDR3: CASGRGAVEAGANVLTF. The CDR3 region has the DNA TGTGCCAGCGGGAGGGGAGCGGTGGAGGCTGGGGCCAACGTCCTGACTTTC.

The rearrangement links TRBV5-1 to TRBJ1-6; the match to TRBD1 covers 9 bases. Trimming removed 5 bases from V and 8 bases from J; junction bases left unmatched: 2. Germline lookup yields CDR1 SGHRS and CDR2 YFSETQ. This CDR3 is 13 amino acids long. This chain's CDR3 is CASRGQGDSPLHF. The CDR3 region has the DNA TGCGCCAGCAGGGGACAGGGTGATTCACCCCTCCACTTT. The whole variable domain, filled in from reference TRBV5-1 and TRBJ1-6, reads KAGVTQTPRYLIKTRGQQVTLSCSPISGHRSVSWYQQTPGQGLQFLFEYFSETQRNKGNFPGRFSGRQFSNSRSEMNVSTLELGDSALYLCASRGQGDSPLHFGNGTRLTVT.

The chain employs TRBV9 and TRBJ2-1; D is ambiguous. The CDR3 totals 13 residues. V lost 4 bases to trimming and J lost 7 bases, with 12 bases between them. Germline V gives CDR1 SGDLS, CDR2 YYNGEE. The CDR3 sequence is CASSSIVRNEQFF. The DNA of the CDR3 is TGTGCCAGCAGCTCAATAGTGAGGAATGAGCAGTTCTTC.

The rearrangement uses TRBV28 and TRBJ1-2; 8 positions agree with TRBD1. The V gene end was trimmed by 6 bases and the J gene end by 8 bases; junction bases not matched to a gene: 29. The CDR3 is 20 residues long. Germline CDR1 is MDHEN and CDR2 is SYDVKM. The CDR3 spells CASRGGEVRPLDRGRQGYTF. The CDR3 DNA is TGTGCCAGCAGGGGGGGGGAGGTCCGGCCTTTAGACAGGGGACGACAAGGCTACACCTTC.

This chain links TRBV19 with TRBJ1-4; D is possibly TRBD1 (6 bases). There are 15 residues in the CDR3. V was trimmed by 7 bases and J by 3 bases, leaving 15 bases between them. The germline V gene encodes CDR1 LNHDA and CDR2 SQIVND (reference sequence). CDR3 amino acids: CASTPTGTPNEKLFF. In DNA, the CDR3 is TGTGCCAGTACCCCAACAGGGACCCCTAATGAAAAACTGTTTTTT. Combining the CDR3 with reference TRBV19 and TRBJ1-4 gives the whole variable domain DGGITQSPKYLFRKEGQNVTLSCEQNLNHDAMYWYRQDPGQGLRLIYYSQIVNDFQKGDIAEGYSVSREKKESFPLTVTSAQKNPTAFYLCASTPTGTPNEKLFFGSGTQLSVL.